These T cell receptor beta chains were read from a single sample in a study of shared clonotypes between healthy human individuals. Only in-frame clones appear in the TCRdb table, and some are missing; sequencing was by immunoSEQ multiplex PCR. The sample comprises about 460,000 clones, over 60% of which are singletons, and more than 10% rests with the top ten. Sequencing input: PBMCs. These receptor sequences come from a woman aged 40-49 years in good health. Some clones in this sample may be carry-over from other donors' samples. Both conserved end residues are part of each CDR3. The D gene is left open where the match is weak. The size of a clone is reported for some rows only, either as once, few or many, or as a class for expanded clones.

CDR3: CASSIGGLAGEAYEQYF
DNA: TGTGCCAGTAGTATAGGGGGACTAGCGGGAGAGGCCTACGAGCAGTACTTC
size: -
D: TRBD2
J: TRBJ2-7
V: TRBV19

CDR3: CASRTRTGFSYEQYF
DNA: TGTGCCAGCAGGACTAGGACAGGGTTTTCCTACGAGCAGTACTTC
size: -
D: TRBD1
J: TRBJ2-7
V: TRBV6-1

CDR3: CASSHRGGADHEQYF
DNA: TGCGCCAGCAGCCATAGGGGGGGCGCGGACCACGAGCAGTACTTC
size: once
D: -
J: TRBJ2-7
V: TRBV5-1

CDR3: CASSLGGTKLEQYF
DNA: TGTGCCAGCAGCTTAGGAGGTACCAAACTCGAGCAGTACTTC
size: -
D: -
J: TRBJ2-7
V: TRBV7-2

CDR3: CASSMGGGRALFEQFF
DNA: TGTGCCAGCAGTATGGGGGGCGGGAGGGCATTGTTTGAGCAGTTCTTC
size: few
D: TRBD2
J: TRBJ2-1
V: TRBV27

CDR3: CASSQDRGTLAYYEQYF
DNA: TGCGCCAGCAGCCAAGATCGGGGTACGCTAGCGTACTACGAGCAGTACTTC
size: -
D: -
J: TRBJ2-7
V: TRBV4-3

CDR3: CSARAYNEQFF
DNA: TGCAGTGCTAGAGCCTACAATGAGCAGTTCTTC
size: -
D: -
J: TRBJ2-1
V: TRBV20-1

CDR3: CASSQFPGRDYNEQFF
DNA: TGCGCCAGCAGCCAATTCCCCGGGAGGGATTACAATGAGCAGTTCTTC
size: -
D: TRBD2
J: TRBJ2-1
V: TRBV4-1

CDR3: CATSRGTGIGANVLTF
DNA: TGTGCCACCAGCAGGGGGACAGGGATTGGGGCCAACGTCCTGACTTTC
size: -
D: TRBD1
J: TRBJ2-6
V: TRBV15

CDR3: CASSPGGSSGSDEQYF
DNA: TGTGCCAGCAGCCCGGGGGGGTCTAGCGGGAGCGACGAGCAGTACTTC
size: -
D: TRBD2
J: TRBJ2-7
V: TRBV5-4

CDR3: CSVDRGGNTEAFF
DNA: TGCAGCGTTGACCGGGGGGGGAACACTGAAGCTTTCTTT
size: -
D: -
J: TRBJ1-1
V: TRBV29-1

CDR3: CASSIYEGETQYF
DNA: TGTGCCAGTAGTATCTACGAGGGGGAGACCCAGTACTTC
size: -
D: -
J: TRBJ2-5
V: TRBV19

CDR3: CTSSVGSSGSLADTQYF
DNA: TGTACCAGCAGCGTCGGAAGTAGCGGGAGTCTCGCAGATACGCAGTATTTT
size: once
D: TRBD2
J: TRBJ2-3
V: TRBV9

CDR3: CASSLYDGRFNEKLFF
DNA: TGCGCCAGCAGCCTATATGATGGACGGTTTAATGAAAAACTGTTTTTT
size: -
D: -
J: TRBJ1-4
V: TRBV4-1

CDR3: CASSLDGGGRETQYF
DNA: TGTGCCAGCAGCTTAGATGGCGGGGGGCGAGAGACCCAGTACTTC
size: -
D: TRBD2
J: TRBJ2-5
V: TRBV7-2

CDR3: CASSVEMNTEAFF
DNA: TGTGCCAGCAGCGTAGAAATGAACACTGAAGCTTTCTTT
size: -
D: -
J: TRBJ1-1
V: TRBV9

CDR3: CASRPLPWGQDYYEQYF
DNA: TGTGCCAGCCGACCCCTTCCGTGGGGACAGGATTACTACGAGCAGTACTTC
size: once
D: TRBD1
J: TRBJ2-7
V: TRBV10-3

CDR3: CASSLRQGAFQPQHF
DNA: TGTGCCAGCAGTTTAAGGCAGGGGGCTTTTCAGCCCCAGCATTTT
size: many
D: TRBD1
J: TRBJ1-5
V: TRBV27

CDR3: CAWSEKDRGREKLFF
DNA: TGTGCCTGGAGTGAGAAGGACAGGGGGCGTGAAAAACTGTTTTTT
size: -
D: TRBD1
J: TRBJ1-4
V: TRBV30

CDR3: CASSPRDGGEQYF
DNA: TGTGCCAGCAGCCCCCGGGATGGGGGCGAGCAGTACTTC
size: once
D: -
J: TRBJ2-7
V: TRBV9

CDR3: CASSEDRGFYEQYF
DNA: TGTGCCAGCAGCGAGGATAGGGGGTTCTACGAGCAGTACTTC
size: -
D: -
J: TRBJ2-7
V: TRBV9

CDR3: CASSLRVGGRQPQHF
DNA: TGTGCCAGCAGCTTAAGGGTCGGGGGACGCCAGCCCCAGCATTTT
size: few
D: -
J: TRBJ1-5
V: TRBV7-8

CDR3: CASSPDRVGGYTF
DNA: TGTGCCAGCAGCCCGGACAGGGTAGGAGGCTACACCTTC
size: -
D: TRBD1
J: TRBJ1-2
V: TRBV7-2

CDR3: CASSLSGTVEGTQYF
DNA: TGTGCCAGCAGTTTGTCCGGGACGGTGGAAGGGACCCAGTACTTC
size: once
D: -
J: TRBJ2-5
V: TRBV27

CDR3: CASTPRTTSNEKLFF
DNA: TGTGCCAGCACACCGAGAACCACCTCTAATGAAAAACTGTTTTTT
size: -
D: -
J: TRBJ1-4
V: TRBV2

CDR3: CASSQEPPRSRGSGNTIYF
DNA: TGCGCCAGCAGCCAAGAACCCCCTCGGAGCAGAGGCTCTGGAAACACCATATATTTT
size: many
D: -
J: TRBJ1-3
V: TRBV4-1

CDR3: CATSRDPPDRVNEKLFF
DNA: TGTGCCACCAGCAGAGATCCTCCGGACAGGGTAAATGAAAAACTGTTTTTT
size: -
D: TRBD1
J: TRBJ1-4
V: TRBV15